This T cell receptor beta chain was profiled in a study of shared clonotypes between healthy human individuals (TCRdb year 2020). As for the study more broadly: The cohort included a few men and a couple of women between 18 and 49 years of age. Blood TCR repertoires of five healthy adults were deeply sequenced to estimate repertoire size and the extent of clonotype sharing between individuals. Libraries were prepared and TCR repertoires were sequenced by different laboratories using diverse techniques, in order to increase sequencing depth and limit assay-specific biases. For each donor, CD4 naive and CD4 memory were each run on three plates, CD8 naive on two plates, and CD8 memory on one plate. Each donor's leukapheresis produced roughly between roughly 0.94 and 9.5 billion PBMCs.

Overall study results and their limits: Only blood was sampled, and tissue TCR repertoires likely differ from those in blood. Clonotypes shared by all four sorted-subset donors showed higher generation probabilities than non-shared clonotypes. Incomplete sequencing was indicated by rarefaction of sorted-subset datasets, despite the large sequencing depth. Larger estimated clonotype richness was generally found for naive subsets than for memory subsets. Pairwise subsampling led to the expectation that sequencing depth would affect the degree of clonotype sharing among donors. Because the study included only a small number of donors, the genetic and exposure-history diversity represented was limited. Sharing across a few donors was observed for about 5% of naive CD4, over 3% of naive CD8, 2.3% of memory CD4, and about 0.4% of memory CD8 clonotypes.

Points on this clone: Its antigen remains undetermined. There are no base qualities to consult, and no much larger clone falls within one base.

Healthy HIV-negative adults with no recently reported acute infections or vaccinations were included as donors. All donors were Caucasian adults living in Nashville, Tennessee, USA. Magnetic negative selection was used to enrich CD4+ T cells, after which naive cells were positively selected on CD45RA and the negative fraction became the memory subset. Blood was collected by leukapheresis, and PBMCs were isolated by Ficoll-Histopaque density gradient centrifugation and then cryopreserved in liquid nitrogen vapor phase. Analytical flow cytometry was used to check the purity and quantity of every magnetically sorted T cell population. Each sorted fraction had its genomic DNA isolated and then quantified by UV absorbance on a Nanodrop 2000c. The CDR3 has 19 amino acids, counting the end cysteine and phenylalanine. Only the CDR3 region is kept as DNA, spanning 57 bases read in frame from base 1. Germline trimming: 4 bases from V, 5 bases from J; junction bases outside gene matches: 20. CDR1 SGHRS and CDR2 YFSETQ were looked up in the germline V gene.

Using the deep immunoSEQ assay, multiplex PCR amplified TCR CDR3 regions from genomic DNA. For each cell subset, the extracted genomic DNA was distributed evenly across all wells of several immunoSEQ 96-well plates, and each plate served as one replicate. Each replicate PCR for sorted subsets received 150 to 250 ng genomic DNA, equal to about 29,000 T cell genomes. Purified libraries were quantified with a Qubit 3.0 fluorometer, sized on a Bioanalyzer 2100, and re-quantified with the KAPA Library Quantification kit. Every immunoSEQ 96-well plate was sequenced on a separate single-read 150-cycle Illumina NextSeq 550 flow cell. Regarding the original processing steps: Because the immunoSEQ output held only junctional sequences and lacked quality scores, the filtering could not match the filtering applied to full-length reads. To assign V/J genes and CDR3, sequences were annotated against IMGT germline references using PyIR, a Python wrapper for IgBLAST v1.9. Reads with weak V/J assignments (E-value above 1e-6), missing CDR3, stop codons, out-of-frame junctions, or ambiguous translated residues were removed. V3J clonotypes were defined as sequences sharing an identical inferred V gene, J gene, and CDR3 amino acid sequence. Percentage overlap between repertoires was computed as shared unique clonotypes divided by the size of the smaller repertoire. RTK rarefaction, the Chao1 estimator, and Recon v2.1 estimates of unobserved clonotypes were used to assess repertoire richness. OLGA was used to compute generation probabilities for all TCRbeta clonotypes that the gDNA method yielded from four donors. TCRdb mirrors the immuneACCESS table, restricted to in-frame sequences. Some clones are absent from its copies; in checked studies, under half trace to an unresolved V gene, and the reason for the others is unknown. V, J and clone size are taken as reported in that table, and D and trimming were inferred from the DNA itself. The sample includes 950,000 to 1,100,000 clones, with 75% to 80% observed a single time. The top ten hold 0.55% to 0.7% of the sample.

Sequencing was carried out using memory CD4+ T cells from PBMCs. The sample's cell subset or site label, in plain terms: CD45RA-negative fraction. The rearrangement joined TRBV5-1 to TRBJ2-2, and TRBD1 matches 7 of the central bases. The receptor's source is a man between 18 and 29 years old in good health. Some clones in this sample may be carry-over from other donors' samples. The CDR3 protein sequence reads: CASSAASGRTGPRTGELFF. The nucleotides are TGCGCCAGCAGCGCAGCATCCGGAAGGACAGGACCGAGGACCGGGGAGCTGTTTTTT.